Below, 15 T cell receptor beta chains from the same sample are listed, as sequenced in a study of human T cells and chemical hapten exposure. TCRdb processed the RACE reads anew with MiXCR; each CDR3 protein has one entry. This table holds around 300,000 distinct CDR3 sequences, around 5.5% found once. This sample's time point: pre-sensitization, week 0. The treatment denotes: therapeutic diphenylcyclopropenone sensitization with weekly scalp DPC. The source was whole blood, collected in connection with sensitization to the hapten diphenylcyclopropenone (DPC). All receptors derive from a woman younger than 30 with alopecia areata. Some clones in this sample may be carry-over from other donors' samples.

The table lists this clonotype with many counts. The V call is TRBV20-1, the J call TRBJ1-5; the D gene is possibly TRBD1 (6 bases). Germline values: CDR1 DFQATT, CDR2 SNEGSKA (reference sequence). Trimming pared 6 bases from V and 6 bases from J, leaving 18 bases between. The length of the CDR3 is 14 residues. CDR3 nucleotides: TGCAGTGCCCATCCTGGGGGGGGCGGTCAGCCCCAGCATTTT. Protein: CSAHPGGGGQPQHF.

This clonotype was recorded at least ten times. As DNA, the CDR3 is TGTGCCAGCAGCCGACAGGTATTCTCCGGAAACACCATATATTTT. This codes for CASSRQVFSGNTIYF. J is TRBJ1-3 and V is TRBV12-3 or TRBV12-4; tentatively, D is TRBD1 (6 bases). The CDR3 has 15 amino acids. Trimming took off 6 bases at V and 4 bases at J, with 16 bases between the two ends.

This clonotype was counted at least ten times. The DNA for the CDR3 is TGCGCCAGCAGCCAAGATGAGGAAGGGACAGGGCTTTATGGCTACACCTTC. Amino acid sequence: CASSQDEEGTGLYGYTF. The V call is TRBV4-3, the J call TRBJ1-2; TRBD1 matches 9 bases. The germline CDR1 and CDR2 sequences are LGHNA and YSLEER. The CDR3 is made up of 17 amino acids. The trim removed 0 bases at V and 5 bases at J, leaving 10 bases unmatched.

This clonotype has a count of ten or more. The chain has TRBV27 and TRBJ1-5; D not resolved. Germline V gene lookup returns CDR1 MNHEY and CDR2 SMNVEV (reference sequence). This CDR3 contains 13 residues. Trimming stripped 3 bases from V and 5 bases from J, with 8 bases between. The CDR3 bases are TGTGCCAGCAGTTTGGGTGTACATCAGCCCCAGCATTTT. This encodes CASSLGVHQPQHF.

The chain recombines TRBV28 with TRBJ1-6, with 7 bases matching TRBD1. Per germline, CDR1 MDHEN and CDR2 SYDVKM. J lost 8 bases, V lost 7 bases, and 8 bases had no gene match. The CDR3 has 14 residues. CDR3 in DNA: TGTGCCAGCACCCCGGGACAGCTTCATTCACCCCTCCACTTT. Its protein is CASTPGQLHSPLHF.

The V and J genes are TRBV7-2 and TRBJ2-3, with D maybe TRBD2 (6 bases). The germline V and J ends were trimmed by 4 bases and 1 base, with 15 bases remaining between them. Germline V gene sequence: CDR1 SGHTA, CDR2 FQGNSA. The CDR3 has 16 residues. The CDR3 protein is CASSSGLRSRTDTQYF. DNA of the CDR3: TGTGCCAGCAGCTCGGGACTCCGGAGTCGCACAGATACGCAGTATTTT.

This clonotype was detected only a few times. The rearrangement joins TRBV20-1 to TRBJ2-3; D possibly corresponds to TRBD1 (6 bases). The CDR3 consists of 14 residues. Germline-derived CDR1 and CDR2 are DFQATT and SNEGSKA (reference sequence). V gave up 6 bases and J gave up 2 bases, with 15 bases separating them. In DNA, the CDR3 is TGCAGTGCCACCCTACAGGGCTTCACAGATACGCAGTATTTT. Translated: CSATLQGFTDTQYF.

This clonotype was observed at least ten times. The V and J genes are TRBV6-1 and TRBJ2-1, with 7 bases lining up with TRBD1. Germline CDR1 is MNHNS and CDR2 is SASEGT. This CDR3 region has 13 residues. V was pared by 8 bases and J by 4 bases, with 5 bases of the junction left unmatched. The CDR3 here is CASQDREYNEQFF. The CDR3 DNA is TGTGCCAGCCAAGACAGGGAATACAATGAGCAGTTCTTC.

V is TRBV6-5 and J is TRBJ2-4; D may be TRBD1 (6 bases). Trimming cost V 2 bases and J 2 bases, with 16 bases left between them. The CDR3 consists of 17 residues. In germline, CDR1 is MNHEY, CDR2 SVGAGI. In nucleotides, the CDR3 is TGTGCCAGCAGTTACGTGTCGCAGGGGATGTCCAAAAACATTCAGTACTTC. It is translated as CASSYVSQGMSKNIQYF.

In its sample, this clonotype was seen many times. The CDR3: CASSTSGTPLGAFF. CDR3 DNA sequence: TGTGCCAGCAGTACGTCCGGGACACCGTTAGGAGCTTTCTTT. V is TRBV28 and J is TRBJ1-1; D possibly corresponds to TRBD1 (6 bases). The CDR3 extends over 14 amino acids. The germline gives CDR1 MDHEN, CDR2 SYDVKM. Trimming stripped 5 bases from V and 10 bases from J, with 20 bases between.

This clonotype came up a few times. The rearrangement links TRBV9 to TRBJ1-3, with TRBD1 identical over 9 bases. From germline, CDR1 is SGDLS and CDR2 YYNGEE. This CDR3 is 16 amino acids long. V shed 0 bases and J 4 bases; nucleotides not matched to a gene: 5. Here the CDR3 reads CASSVGSGTGGNTIYF. In DNA, the CDR3 is TGTGCCAGCAGCGTAGGTTCTGGGACAGGGGGAAACACCATATATTTT.

This clonotype was seen more than once but under ten times. This chain connects TRBV28 to TRBJ1-5; D perhaps matches TRBD1 (5 bases). The CDR3 is made up of 17 amino acids. Germline V gives CDR1 MDHEN, CDR2 SYDVKM. Trimming shortened V by 4 bases and J by 3 bases, and 19 bases separated the two germline ends. The CDR3 DNA sequence: TGTGCCAGCAGTTCCTATTGGGCAGGGTTCGACAATCAGCCCCAGCATTTT. It codes for CASSSYWAGFDNQPQHF.

V and J are TRBV29-1 and TRBJ2-2; no firm D call. The CDR3 has 12 amino acids. V lost 1 base to trimming and J lost 8 bases, with 8 bases between them. Germline V gene data show CDR1 as SQVTM and CDR2 as ANQGSEA. The CDR3 region has the DNA TGCAGCGTTGAAGCAAAGTGGGGGGAGCTGTTTTTT. Protein sequence: CSVEAKWGELFF.

The V gene is TRBV29-1, the J gene TRBJ1-5; D is unclear. V was cut by 6 bases and J by 3 bases, with 12 bases left in between. The CDR3 extends over 13 amino acids. Germline V gene data show CDR1 as SQVTM and CDR2 as ANQGSEA. Written as DNA, the CDR3 is TGCAGCGTCGGCGGCGGAATCAATCAGCCCCAGCATTTT. Residues: CSVGGGINQPQHF.

The table lists this clonotype with many counts. The chain combines TRBV15 with TRBJ1-5; a possible D gene is TRBD1 (5 bases). Between the trimmed V and J ends, which lost 0 bases and 3 bases, there was a span of 18 bases. Germline CDR1 LNHNV, CDR2 YYDKDF (reference sequence). The CDR3 totals 18 residues. CDR3 nucleotide sequence: TGTGCCACCAGCAGAGAACTTTTCTCGGGGGTTTCCAATCAGCCCCAGCATTTT. It encodes CATSRELFSGVSNQPQHF.